Listed below are T cell receptor beta chains from one sample, sequenced in a study of blood T cell repertoires in COVID-19. Profiled with immunoSEQ multiplex PCR; TCRdb holds only in-frame clones, not every one. The table records approximately 35,000 clones, almost 85% of them present only once. The sequenced sample was peripheral blood. All receptors derive from a man in his sixties with active COVID-19. The CDR3 runs from the conserved cysteine through the conserved F or W. Clone size is shown for a subset of rows, as once, few, many or a class of expanded clone.

V gene: TRBV13; J gene: TRBJ2-3; clone size: -; CDR3 length: 17; CDR3 protein: CASSLRRTSGGTDTQYF
V gene: TRBV18; J gene: TRBJ2-2; clone size: few; CDR3 length: 16; CDR3 protein: CASSPNQVLNTGELFF
V gene: TRBV11-3; J gene: TRBJ2-1; clone size: once; CDR3 length: 14; CDR3 protein: CASSPGGAYNEQFF
V gene: TRBV15; J gene: TRBJ1-5; clone size: -; CDR3 length: 14; CDR3 protein: CATSKPGGGQPQHF
V gene: TRBV28; J gene: TRBJ2-1; clone size: -; CDR3 length: 16; CDR3 protein: CASSLDSGRAPDEQFF
V gene: TRBV7-8; J gene: TRBJ2-7; clone size: -; CDR3 length: 18; CDR3 protein: CASSLVSADRDNSYEQYF
V gene: TRBV4-2; J gene: TRBJ1-6; clone size: -; CDR3 length: 18; CDR3 protein: CASSQELLYNRAGSPLHF
V gene: TRBV7-8; J gene: TRBJ2-1; clone size: -; CDR3 length: 19; CDR3 protein: CASSLGDGWAGGSYNEQFF
V gene: TRBV6-5; J gene: TRBJ2-7; clone size: -; CDR3 length: 13; CDR3 protein: CASTGASSYEQYF
V gene: TRBV7-7; J gene: TRBJ2-7; clone size: -; CDR3 length: 14; CDR3 protein: CASSRTSGSYEQYF
V gene: TRBV5-1; J gene: TRBJ2-1; clone size: -; CDR3 length: 17; CDR3 protein: CASSLDTGLAVYNEQFF
V gene: TRBV5-1; J gene: TRBJ2-2; clone size: once; CDR3 length: 16; CDR3 protein: CATSEGGTANTGELFF
V gene: TRBV5-1; J gene: TRBJ2-4; clone size: -; CDR3 length: 13; CDR3 protein: CASSSGTINIQYF
V gene: TRBV9; J gene: TRBJ2-3; clone size: -; CDR3 length: 15; CDR3 protein: CASSVAGGGGDTQYF
V gene: TRBV7-3; J gene: TRBJ2-1; clone size: -; CDR3 length: 14; CDR3 protein: CASSLSRGSNEQFF
V gene: TRBV10-3; J gene: TRBJ2-1; clone size: -; CDR3 length: 16; CDR3 protein: CAISYGTSGSYNEQFF
V gene: TRBV19; J gene: TRBJ2-7; clone size: -; CDR3 length: 15; CDR3 protein: CASSIFEGSTYEQYF
V gene: TRBV28; J gene: TRBJ2-7; clone size: once; CDR3 length: 17; CDR3 protein: CASSLGTGLTIPYEQYF
V gene: TRBV18; J gene: TRBJ2-2; clone size: -; CDR3 length: 16; CDR3 protein: CASSLSGQVNTGELFF
V gene: TRBV7-2; J gene: TRBJ1-1; clone size: -; CDR3 length: 15; CDR3 protein: CASSLEFLSITEAFF
V gene: TRBV3-1/TRBV3-2; J gene: TRBJ2-2; clone size: -; CDR3 length: 16; CDR3 protein: CASSPYRAGITGELFF
V gene: TRBV5-6; J gene: TRBJ2-1; clone size: -; CDR3 length: 15; CDR3 protein: CASIYGSYAYNEQFF
V gene: TRBV5-6; J gene: TRBJ1-6; clone size: -; CDR3 length: 15; CDR3 protein: CASSLEGHRDSPLHF
V gene: TRBV2; J gene: TRBJ2-7; clone size: -; CDR3 length: 13; CDR3 protein: CASSEPVTYEQYF